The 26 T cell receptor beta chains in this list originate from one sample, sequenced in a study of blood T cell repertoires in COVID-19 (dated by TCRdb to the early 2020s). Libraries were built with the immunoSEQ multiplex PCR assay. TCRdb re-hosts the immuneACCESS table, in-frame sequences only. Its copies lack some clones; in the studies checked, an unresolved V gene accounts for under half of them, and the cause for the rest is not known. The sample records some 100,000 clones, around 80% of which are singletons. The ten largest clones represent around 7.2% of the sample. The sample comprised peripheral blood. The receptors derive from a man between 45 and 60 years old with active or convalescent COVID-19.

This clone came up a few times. DNA for the CDR3: TGTGCCAGCAGCCGGGACAGGGGAGGTTCACCCCTCCACTTT. Translating it yields CASSRDRGGSPLHF. This chain uses TRBV27 with TRBJ1-6; 10 bases align to TRBD1. Trimming cost V 6 bases and J 9 bases; bases outside gene matches: 5. The CDR3 runs to 14 residues. CDR1 is MNHEY, CDR2 SMNVEV, per germline (reference sequence).

The CDR3 loop is CSVVPGGTEAFF. CDR3 DNA: TGCAGCGTTGTGCCAGGGGGTACTGAAGCTTTCTTT. This chain uses TRBV29-1 with TRBJ1-1; the match to TRBD1 covers 7 bases. Germline V gene data show CDR1 as SQVTM and CDR2 as ANQGSEA. The CDR3 loop spans 12 amino acids. With 4 bases clipped from V and 5 bases from J, the junction kept 4 bases outside the gene matches.

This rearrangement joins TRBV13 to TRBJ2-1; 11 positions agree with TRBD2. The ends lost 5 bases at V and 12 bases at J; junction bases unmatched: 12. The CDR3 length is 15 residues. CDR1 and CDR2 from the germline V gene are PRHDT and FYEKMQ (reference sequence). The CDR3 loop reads CASSPGTSGRYGQFF. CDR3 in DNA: TGTGCCAGCAGCCCAGGGACTAGCGGCCGGTACGGGCAGTTCTTC.

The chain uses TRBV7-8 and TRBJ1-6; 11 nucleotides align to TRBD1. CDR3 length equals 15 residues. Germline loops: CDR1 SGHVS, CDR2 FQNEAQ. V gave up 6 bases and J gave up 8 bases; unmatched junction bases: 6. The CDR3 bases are TGTGCCAGCAGACGGGACAGGGGGTTCTATTCACCCCTCCACTTT. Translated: CASRRDRGFYSPLHF.

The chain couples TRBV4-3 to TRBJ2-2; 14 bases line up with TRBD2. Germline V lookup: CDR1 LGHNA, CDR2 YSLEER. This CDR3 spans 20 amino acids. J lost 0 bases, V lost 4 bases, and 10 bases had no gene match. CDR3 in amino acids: CASSPGSGTSGGPNTGELFF. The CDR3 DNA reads TGCGCCAGCAGCCCCGGATCCGGGACTAGCGGGGGACCGAACACCGGGGAGCTGTTTTTT.

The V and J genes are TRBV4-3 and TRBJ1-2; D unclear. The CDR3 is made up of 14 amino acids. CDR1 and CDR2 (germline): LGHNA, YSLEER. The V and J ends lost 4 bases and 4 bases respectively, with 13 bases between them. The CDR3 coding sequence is TGCGCCAGCAGCCCCTCCGAGCGGGGCTATGGCTACACCTTC. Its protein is CASSPSERGYGYTF.

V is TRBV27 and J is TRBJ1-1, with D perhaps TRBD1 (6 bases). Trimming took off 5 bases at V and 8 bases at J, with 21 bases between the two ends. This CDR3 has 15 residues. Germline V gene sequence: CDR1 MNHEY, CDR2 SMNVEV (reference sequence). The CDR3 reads CASSPKPTGSLEAFF. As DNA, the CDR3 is TGTGCCAGCAGTCCTAAACCGACAGGTTCGTTAGAAGCTTTCTTT.

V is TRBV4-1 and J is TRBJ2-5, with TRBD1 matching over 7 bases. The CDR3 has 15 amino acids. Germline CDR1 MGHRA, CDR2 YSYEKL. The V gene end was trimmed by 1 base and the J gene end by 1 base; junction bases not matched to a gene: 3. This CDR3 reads CASSQGWTGQETQYF. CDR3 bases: TGCGCCAGCAGCCAAGGCTGGACAGGCCAAGAGACCCAGTACTTC.

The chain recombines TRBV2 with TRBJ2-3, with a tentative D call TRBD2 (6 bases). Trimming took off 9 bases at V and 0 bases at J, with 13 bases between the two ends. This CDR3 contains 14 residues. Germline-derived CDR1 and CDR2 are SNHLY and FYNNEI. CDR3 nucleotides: TGTGCCAGTAGAGCGGGTTACAGCACAGATACGCAGTATTTT. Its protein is CASRAGYSTDTQYF.

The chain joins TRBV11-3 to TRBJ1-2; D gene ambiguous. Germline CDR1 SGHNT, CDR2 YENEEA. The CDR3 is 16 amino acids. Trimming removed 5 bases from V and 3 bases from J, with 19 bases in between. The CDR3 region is CASSRTRRRSDYGYTF. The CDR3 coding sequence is TGTGCCAGCAGCCGCACCCGGCGGAGGAGTGACTATGGCTACACCTTC.

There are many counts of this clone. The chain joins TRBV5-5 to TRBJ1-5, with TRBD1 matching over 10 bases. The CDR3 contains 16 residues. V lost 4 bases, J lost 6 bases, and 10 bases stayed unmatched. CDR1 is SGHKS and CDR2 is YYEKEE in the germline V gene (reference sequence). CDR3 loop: CASSDVQTGGIQPQHF. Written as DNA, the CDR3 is TGTGCCAGCAGCGATGTTCAGACAGGGGGCATTCAGCCCCAGCATTTT.

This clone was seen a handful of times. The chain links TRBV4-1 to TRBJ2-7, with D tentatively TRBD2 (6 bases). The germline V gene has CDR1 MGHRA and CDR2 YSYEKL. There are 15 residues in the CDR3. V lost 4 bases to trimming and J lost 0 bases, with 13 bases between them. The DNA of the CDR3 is TGCGCCAGCAGCCCCGTTGGGGGGAGCTCCTACGAGCAGTACTTC. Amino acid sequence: CASSPVGGSSYEQYF.

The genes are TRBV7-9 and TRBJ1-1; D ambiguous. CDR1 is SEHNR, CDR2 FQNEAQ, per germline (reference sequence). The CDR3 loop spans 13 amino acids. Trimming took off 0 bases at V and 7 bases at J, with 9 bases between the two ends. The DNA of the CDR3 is TGTGCCAGCAGCTTAGCCGAGTACAGTGAAGCTTTCTTT. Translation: CASSLAEYSEAFF.

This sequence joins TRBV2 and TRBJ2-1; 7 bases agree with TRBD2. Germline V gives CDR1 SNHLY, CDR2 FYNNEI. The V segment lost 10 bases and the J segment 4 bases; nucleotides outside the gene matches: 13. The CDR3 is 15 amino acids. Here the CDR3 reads CATSAVAGAYNEQFF. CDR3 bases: TGTGCCACCAGCGCGGTAGCGGGTGCGTACAATGAGCAGTTCTTC.

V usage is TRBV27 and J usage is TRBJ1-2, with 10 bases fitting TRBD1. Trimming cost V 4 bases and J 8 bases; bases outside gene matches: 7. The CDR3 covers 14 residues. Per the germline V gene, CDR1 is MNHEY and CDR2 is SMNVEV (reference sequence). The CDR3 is CASSSPGQGVGYTF. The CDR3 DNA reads TGTGCCAGCAGTTCCCCTGGACAGGGGGTAGGCTACACCTTC.

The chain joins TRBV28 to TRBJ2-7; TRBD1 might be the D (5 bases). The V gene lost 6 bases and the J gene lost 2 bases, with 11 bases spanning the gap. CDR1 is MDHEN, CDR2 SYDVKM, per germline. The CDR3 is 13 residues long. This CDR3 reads CASRKQGPYEQYV. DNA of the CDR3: TGTGCCAGCAGAAAGCAGGGTCCCTACGAGCAGTACGTC.

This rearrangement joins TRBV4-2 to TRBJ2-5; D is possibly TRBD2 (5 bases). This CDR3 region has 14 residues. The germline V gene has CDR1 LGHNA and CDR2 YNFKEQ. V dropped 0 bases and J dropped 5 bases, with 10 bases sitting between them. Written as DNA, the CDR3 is TGTGCCAGCAGCCAAGATCGTCGCGGGGAGACCCAGTACTTC. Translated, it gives CASSQDRRGETQYF.

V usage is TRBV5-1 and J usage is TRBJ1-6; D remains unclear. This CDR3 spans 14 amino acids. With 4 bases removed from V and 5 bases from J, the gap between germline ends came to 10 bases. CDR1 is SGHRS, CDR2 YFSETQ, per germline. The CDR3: CASSPRVDNSPLHF. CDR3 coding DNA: TGCGCCAGCAGCCCGAGGGTAGATAATTCACCCCTCCACTTT.

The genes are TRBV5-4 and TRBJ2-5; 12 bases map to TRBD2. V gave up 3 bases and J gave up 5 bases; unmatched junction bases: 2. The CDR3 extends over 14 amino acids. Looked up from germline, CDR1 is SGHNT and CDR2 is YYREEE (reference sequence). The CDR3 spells CASSSSGGAETQYF. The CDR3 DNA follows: TGTGCCAGCAGCTCTAGCGGGGGGGCCGAGACCCAGTACTTC.

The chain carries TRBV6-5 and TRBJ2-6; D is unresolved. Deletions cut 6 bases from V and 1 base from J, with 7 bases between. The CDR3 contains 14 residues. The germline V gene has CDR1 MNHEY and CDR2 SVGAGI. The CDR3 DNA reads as TGTGCCAGCAGATCAACTTCTGGGGCCAACGTCCTGACTTTC. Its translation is CASRSTSGANVLTF.

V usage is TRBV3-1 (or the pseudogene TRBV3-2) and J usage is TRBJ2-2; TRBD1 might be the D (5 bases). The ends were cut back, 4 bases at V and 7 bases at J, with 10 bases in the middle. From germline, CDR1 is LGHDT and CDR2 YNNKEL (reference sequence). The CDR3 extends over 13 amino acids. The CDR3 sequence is CASSLNRGGELFF. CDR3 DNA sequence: TGTGCCAGCAGCCTCAATAGGGGCGGGGAGCTGTTTTTT.

DNA of the CDR3: TGTGCCAGCAGTGAAAAGACAGGGTACGAGGAAAAACTGTTTTTT. Translating gives CASSEKTGYEEKLFF. This chain links TRBV6-1 with TRBJ1-4; the match to TRBD1 covers 7 bases. V lost 2 bases to trimming and J lost 8 bases; unmatched junction nucleotides: 8. This CDR3 is 15 amino acids long. Looked up from germline, CDR1 is MNHNS and CDR2 is SASEGT.

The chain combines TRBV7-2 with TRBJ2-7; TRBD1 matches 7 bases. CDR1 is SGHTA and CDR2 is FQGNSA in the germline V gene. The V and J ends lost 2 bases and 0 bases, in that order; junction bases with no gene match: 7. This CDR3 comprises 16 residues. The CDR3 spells CASSLPGQRISYEQYF. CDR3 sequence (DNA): TGTGCCAGCAGCTTACCGGGACAGAGAATCTCCTACGAGCAGTACTTC. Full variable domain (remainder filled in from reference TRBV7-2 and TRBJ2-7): GAGVSQSPSNKVTEKGKDVELRCDPISGHTALYWYRQSLGQGLEFLIYFQGNSAPDKSGLPSDRFSAERTGGSVSTLTIQRTQQEDSAVYLCASSLPGQRISYEQYFGPGTRLTVT.

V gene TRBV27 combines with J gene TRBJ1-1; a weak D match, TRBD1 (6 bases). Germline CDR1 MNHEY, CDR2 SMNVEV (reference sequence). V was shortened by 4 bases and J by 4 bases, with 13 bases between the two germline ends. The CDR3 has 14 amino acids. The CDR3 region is CASSWDQGGTEAFF. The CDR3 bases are TGTGCCAGCAGTTGGGACCAAGGGGGCACTGAAGCTTTCTTT.

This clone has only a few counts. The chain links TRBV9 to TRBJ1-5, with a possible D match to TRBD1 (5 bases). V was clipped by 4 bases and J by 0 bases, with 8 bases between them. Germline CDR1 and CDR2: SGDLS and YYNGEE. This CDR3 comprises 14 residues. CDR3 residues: CASSSTDSNQPQHF. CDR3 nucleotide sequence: TGTGCCAGCAGCTCGACAGATAGCAATCAGCCCCAGCATTTT.

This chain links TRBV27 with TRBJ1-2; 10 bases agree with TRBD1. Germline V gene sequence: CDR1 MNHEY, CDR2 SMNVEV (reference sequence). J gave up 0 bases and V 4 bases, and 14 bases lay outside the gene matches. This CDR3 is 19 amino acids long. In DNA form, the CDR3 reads TGTGCCAGCAGTTCTCGACAGGGACAGGGGTATGCGACTAACTATGGCTACACCTTC. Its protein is CASSSRQGQGYATNYGYTF.